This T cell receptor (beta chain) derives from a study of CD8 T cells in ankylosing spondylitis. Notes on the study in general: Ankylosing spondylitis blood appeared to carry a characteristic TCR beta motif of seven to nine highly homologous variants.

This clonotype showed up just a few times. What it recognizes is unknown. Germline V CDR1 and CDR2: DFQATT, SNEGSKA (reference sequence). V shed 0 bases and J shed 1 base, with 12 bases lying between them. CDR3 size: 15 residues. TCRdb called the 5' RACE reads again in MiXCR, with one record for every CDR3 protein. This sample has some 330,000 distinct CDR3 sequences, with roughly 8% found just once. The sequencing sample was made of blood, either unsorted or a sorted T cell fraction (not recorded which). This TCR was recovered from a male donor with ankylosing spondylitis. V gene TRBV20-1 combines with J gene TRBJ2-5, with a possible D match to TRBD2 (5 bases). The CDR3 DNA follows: TGCAGTGCTAGAGACGGGCGAGGACTCCAAGAGACCCAGTACTTC. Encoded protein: CSARDGRGLQETQYF.